This T cell receptor (beta chain) was obtained from a study of blood T cell repertoires in COVID-19. As for the study in general: Sites in the United States, Italy and Spain provided acute and convalescent COVID-19 samples.

The germline V gene has CDR1 SGHRS and CDR2 YFSETQ. V lost 4 bases and J lost 4, with 11 bases in between. The CDR3 spans 13 residues. Authors' analysis steps: Nucleated cell number was recorded as an estimate derived from reference gene primer amplification. Profiled with immunoSEQ multiplex PCR; TCRdb holds only in-frame clones, not every one. The DNA was the basis for D and trimming; V, J and clone size are from that table. The sample lists under 85,000 clones, 75% to 90% occurring once. This clonotype originated in a man in his forties with COVID-19, enrolled during active disease. The sequenced material came from peripheral blood. This chain joins TRBV5-1 and TRBJ1-2; D uncertain. The CDR3 DNA is TGCGCCAGCAGCACGAGGGTGGGCTATGGCTACACCTTC. Translated: CASSTRVGYGYTF.